This T cell receptor beta chain was observed in a study of CD8 T cells in ankylosing spondylitis. This clonotype has a count of ten or more. Its antigen remains unknown. The TCR beta libraries were generated through quantitative 5'-RACE incorporating molecular barcodes. TCRdb independently ran MiXCR on the 5' RACE reads; one entry per CDR3 protein. The sample yields around 100,000 distinct CDR3 sequences, roughly 9% seen once. The CDR3 sequence is 16 residues long. Between the trimmed V and J ends, which lost 2 bases and 6 bases, there was a span of 17 bases. Germline V CDR1 and CDR2: ENHRY, SYGVKD. Findings and limits, study-wide: Matched ankylosing spondylitis synovial fluid reportedly showed significant enrichment of disease-linked clones. Blood from ankylosing spondylitis patients appeared to carry a characteristic roughly eight-variant TCR beta motif. The disease-linked clones had a CD8+ phenotype and low blood frequencies. Certain motif variants had earlier appeared in reactive arthritis synovial fluid and blood.

Sequenced material: blood, either unsorted or a sorted T cell fraction (not recorded which). This sequence joins TRBV10-3 and TRBJ2-1, with no clear D. The origin of this receptor is a male donor with ankylosing spondylitis. The CDR3 region has the DNA TGTGCCATCAGTGAGACCTGGGCAGGCGGTTCCAATGAGCAGTTCTTC. This translates into CAISETWAGGSNEQFF.